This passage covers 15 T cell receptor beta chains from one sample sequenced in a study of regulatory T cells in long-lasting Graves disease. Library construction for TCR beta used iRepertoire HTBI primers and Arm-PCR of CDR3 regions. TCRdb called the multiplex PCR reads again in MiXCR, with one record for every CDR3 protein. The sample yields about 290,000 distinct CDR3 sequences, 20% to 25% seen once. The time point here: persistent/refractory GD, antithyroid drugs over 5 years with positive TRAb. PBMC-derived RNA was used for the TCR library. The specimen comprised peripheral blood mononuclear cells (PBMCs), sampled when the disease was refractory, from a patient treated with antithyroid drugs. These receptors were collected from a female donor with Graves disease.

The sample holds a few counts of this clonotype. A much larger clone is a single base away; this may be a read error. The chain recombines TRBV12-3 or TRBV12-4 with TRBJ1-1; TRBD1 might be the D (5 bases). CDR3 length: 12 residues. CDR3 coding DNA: TGTGTCAGCAGGTTTGACAGACTTGAAGCTTTCTTT. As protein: CVSRFDRLEAFF.

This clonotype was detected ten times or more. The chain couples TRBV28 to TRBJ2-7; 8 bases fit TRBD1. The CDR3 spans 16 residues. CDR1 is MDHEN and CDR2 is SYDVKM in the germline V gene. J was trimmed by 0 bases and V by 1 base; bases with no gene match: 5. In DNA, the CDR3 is TGTGCCAGCAGTTTATACGGGACAGGAAGCTCCTACGAGCAGTACTTC. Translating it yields CASSLYGTGSSYEQYF.

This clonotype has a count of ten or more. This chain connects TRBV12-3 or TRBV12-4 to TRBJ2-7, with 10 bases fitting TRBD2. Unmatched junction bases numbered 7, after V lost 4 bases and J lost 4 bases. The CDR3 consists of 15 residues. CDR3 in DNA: TGTGCCAGCAGTTCCCGGGGGACTAGCGAGTACGAGCAGTACTTC. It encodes CASSSRGTSEYEQYF.

The CDR3 DNA reads TGTGCCAGCTCACCACCCCGGGCTGGAAACACCATATATTTT. It is translated as CASSPPRAGNTIYF. The chain employs TRBV18 and TRBJ1-3; D is undetermined. Germline V lookup: CDR1 KGHSH, CDR2 LQKENI. Between the trimmed V and J ends, which lost 0 bases and 2 bases, there was a span of 5 bases. The CDR3 runs 14 residues.

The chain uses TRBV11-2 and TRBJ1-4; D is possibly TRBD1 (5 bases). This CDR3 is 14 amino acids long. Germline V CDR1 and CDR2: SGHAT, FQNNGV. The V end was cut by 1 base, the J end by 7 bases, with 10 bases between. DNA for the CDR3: TGTGCCAGCAGCTTAGTTGGGGGGAGTGAAAAACTGTTTTTT. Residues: CASSLVGGSEKLFF. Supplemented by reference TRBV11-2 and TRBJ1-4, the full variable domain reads EAGVAQSPRYKIIEKRQSVAFWCNPISGHATLYWYQQILGQGPKLLIQFQNNGVVDDSQLPKDRFSAERLKGVDSTLKIQPAKLEDSAVYLCASSLVGGSEKLFFGSGTQLSVL.

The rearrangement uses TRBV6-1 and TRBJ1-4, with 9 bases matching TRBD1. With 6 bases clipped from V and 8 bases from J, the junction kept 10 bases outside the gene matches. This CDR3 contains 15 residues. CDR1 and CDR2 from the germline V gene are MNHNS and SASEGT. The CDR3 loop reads CASRTGQGQGEKLFF. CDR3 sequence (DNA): TGTGCCAGCAGAACAGGACAGGGGCAGGGGGAAAAACTGTTTTTT.

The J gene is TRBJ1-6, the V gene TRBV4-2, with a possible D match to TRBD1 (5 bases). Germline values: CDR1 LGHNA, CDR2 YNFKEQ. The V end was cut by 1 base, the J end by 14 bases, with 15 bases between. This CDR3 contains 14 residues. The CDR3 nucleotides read TGTGCCAGCAGCCAAGCGAGGGGTTCAATTTCCCTCCACTTT. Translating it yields CASSQARGSISLHF.

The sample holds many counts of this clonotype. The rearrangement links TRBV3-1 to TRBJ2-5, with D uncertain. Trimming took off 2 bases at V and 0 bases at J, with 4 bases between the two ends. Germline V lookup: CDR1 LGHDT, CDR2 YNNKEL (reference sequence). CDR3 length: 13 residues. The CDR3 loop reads CASSQTHQETQYF. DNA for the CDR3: TGTGCCAGCAGCCAAACGCACCAAGAGACCCAGTACTTC.

The CDR3 spells CAWQRGEVEQYF. The CDR3 region has the DNA TGTGCCTGGCAACGGGGGGAGGTCGAGCAGTACTTC. J is TRBJ2-7 and V is TRBV30; TRBD2 matches at 7 bases. The CDR3 loop spans 12 amino acids. J was trimmed by 6 bases and V by 5 bases; bases with no gene match: 7. Germline V gives CDR1 GTSNPN, CDR2 SVGIG (reference sequence).

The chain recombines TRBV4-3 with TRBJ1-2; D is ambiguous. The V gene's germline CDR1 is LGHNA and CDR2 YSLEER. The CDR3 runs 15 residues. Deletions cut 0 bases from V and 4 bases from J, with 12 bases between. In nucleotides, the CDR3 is TGCGCCAGCAGCCAAGATCTGTCAGAAGTCTATGGCTACACCTTC. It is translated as CASSQDLSEVYGYTF.

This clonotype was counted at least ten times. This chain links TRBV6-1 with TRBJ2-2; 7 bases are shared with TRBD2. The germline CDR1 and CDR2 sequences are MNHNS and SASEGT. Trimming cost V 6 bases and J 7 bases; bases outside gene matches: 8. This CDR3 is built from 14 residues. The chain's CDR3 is CASSPLALNGELFF. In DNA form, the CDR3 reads TGTGCCAGCAGCCCACTAGCGTTAAACGGGGAGCTGTTTTTT.

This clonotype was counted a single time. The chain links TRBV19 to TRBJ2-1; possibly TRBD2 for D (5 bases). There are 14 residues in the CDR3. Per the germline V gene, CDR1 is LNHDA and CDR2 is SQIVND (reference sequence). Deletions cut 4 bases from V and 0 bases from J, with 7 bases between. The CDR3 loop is CASSSAGSYNEQFF. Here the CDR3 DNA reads TGTGCCAGTAGTAGCGCGGGCTCCTACAATGAGCAGTTCTTC.

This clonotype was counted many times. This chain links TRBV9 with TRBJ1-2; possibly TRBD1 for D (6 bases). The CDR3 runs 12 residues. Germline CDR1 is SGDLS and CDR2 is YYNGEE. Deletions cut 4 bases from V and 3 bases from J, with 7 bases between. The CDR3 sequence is CASSNRDYGYTF. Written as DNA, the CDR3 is TGTGCCAGCAGCAACAGGGACTATGGCTACACCTTC.

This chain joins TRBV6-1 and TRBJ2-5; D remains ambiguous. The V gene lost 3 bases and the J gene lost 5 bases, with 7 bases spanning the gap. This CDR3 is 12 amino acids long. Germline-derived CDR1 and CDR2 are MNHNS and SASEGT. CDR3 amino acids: CASSDRTETQYF. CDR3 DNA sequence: TGTGCCAGCAGTGATCGGACGGAGACCCAGTACTTC.

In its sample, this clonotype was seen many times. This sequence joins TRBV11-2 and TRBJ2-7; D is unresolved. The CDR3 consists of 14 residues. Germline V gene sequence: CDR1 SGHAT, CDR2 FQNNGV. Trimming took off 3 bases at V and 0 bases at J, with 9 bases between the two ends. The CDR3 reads CASSFSRYSYEQYF. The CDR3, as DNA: TGTGCCAGCAGCTTTTCCAGGTACTCCTACGAGCAGTACTTC.